This T cell receptor beta chain was sequenced during a study of shared clonotypes between healthy human individuals. Method: immunoSEQ multiplex PCR; TCRdb's copy keeps in-frame clones and lacks some. This sample has around 2,000,000 clones, with 85% to 95% found just once. Naive CD4+ cells were CD45RA-selected; the remaining cells were memory. Sample: naive CD4+ T cells sorted from blood. Subset indicated: CD45RA+ positively selected. The source is a man younger than 35 in good health.

In DNA, the CDR3 is TGTGCCAGCAGTGAATTGGTGGGGAGAACAGCGAACACCGGGGAGCTGTTTTTT. Translation: CASSELVGRTANTGELFF. The V gene is TRBV25-1, the J gene TRBJ2-2; D is possibly TRBD2 (5 bases). CDR3 length equals 18 residues. V was trimmed by 1 base and J by 0 bases, leaving 15 bases between them. The germline CDR1 and CDR2 sequences are MGHDK and SYGVNS.